This TCR beta chain was sequenced in a study of cytomegalovirus exposure and HLA in healthy donors. General study findings and limits: Productive status was seen about 90% or about 30% of the time for most TCR beta V segments in an earlier analysis. A later analysis revealed that TCR association rates differed between HLA loci, peaking at DRB1 and bottoming out at HLA-C.

The germline V gene has CDR1 SEHNR and CDR2 FQNEAQ (reference sequence). The CDR3 loop spans 18 amino acids. PCR used 60 Vbeta primers and 13 Jbeta primers. TCRdb's table, derived via immunoSEQ multiplex PCR, lists solely in-frame clones and lacks some. The sample records some 87,000 clones, around three quarters being singletons. Healthy bone marrow donors formed the donor group. This clone appeared a single time. Its specificity is not known. Its ends do not fully match the called genes, so a read error is possible. Sequencing used PBMCs. This sequence originates from a woman aged 40 to 49 in good health and CMV-seropositive. The V gene is TRBV7-9, the J gene TRBJ1-4; TRBD1 matches 11 bases. CDR3 sequence: CSSSSPIFRDRGNEKLFF. CDR3 nucleotides: TGTTCCAGCAGCTCACCAATTTTTCGGGACAGGGGGAATGAAAAACTGTTTTTT.